The T cell receptor (beta chain) described here comes from a study of blood T cell repertoires in COVID-19. Study overall: Acute and convalescent COVID-19 specimens originated in the United States, Italy and Spain. The cDNA or gDNA used as material had been derived from T cells, B-cell-depleted T cells, or PBMCs.

From germline, CDR1 is MNHEY and CDR2 SVGAGI. Trimming left V 6 bases short and J 2 bases short, with 11 bases between. This CDR3 has 13 residues. Per the authors' pipeline: Reference gene primer amplification in the assay estimated nucleated cell counts. Here immunoSEQ multiplex PCR was the method, and the copy in TCRdb shows in-frame clones only, minus some. V, J and clone size reflect that table, while D and trimming were determined from the DNA. The sample holds 130,000 to 150,000 clones, around nine tenths seen once. The chain joins TRBV6-5 to TRBJ2-7; weak D call: TRBD1 (6 bases). This sequence originates from a man aged 50 to 60 with active or convalescent COVID-19. The specimen was peripheral blood. CDR3 DNA sequence: TGTGCCAGCAGATATGGACAGACCTACGAGCAGTACTTC. Amino acids: CASRYGQTYEQYF.